Detailed here is one T cell receptor (beta chain). What it binds is unknown. Samples came from healthy bone marrow donors. At collection, donors were nominally healthy, but unrecorded immune exposures were probable. The germline V gene encodes CDR1 MGHRA and CDR2 YSYEKL. V was cut by 5 bases and J by 3 bases, with 13 bases left in between. CDR3 size: 14 residues. These data originate in a study of cytomegalovirus exposure and HLA in healthy donors. 60 Vbeta and 13 Jbeta primers were used in PCR. Here immunoSEQ multiplex PCR was the method, and the copy in TCRdb shows in-frame clones only, minus some. In the table there are roughly 120,000 clones, 60% to 85% of which are singletons. Study-wide results and limits: The study designated about 160 TCR beta chains cytomegalovirus-associated. Accounts indicate the classifier identified cytomegalovirus status with strong specificity and sensitivity.

The rearrangement joins TRBV4-1 to TRBJ2-5; TRBD1 is a possible D gene (5 bases). The TCR was taken from a woman aged 40 to 50 in good health and CMV-seropositive. Sequenced sample: PBMCs. CDR3 nucleotides: TGCGCCAGCAGCTCGACAGAACCAAAAGAGACCCAGTACTTC. Translation: CASSSTEPKETQYF.